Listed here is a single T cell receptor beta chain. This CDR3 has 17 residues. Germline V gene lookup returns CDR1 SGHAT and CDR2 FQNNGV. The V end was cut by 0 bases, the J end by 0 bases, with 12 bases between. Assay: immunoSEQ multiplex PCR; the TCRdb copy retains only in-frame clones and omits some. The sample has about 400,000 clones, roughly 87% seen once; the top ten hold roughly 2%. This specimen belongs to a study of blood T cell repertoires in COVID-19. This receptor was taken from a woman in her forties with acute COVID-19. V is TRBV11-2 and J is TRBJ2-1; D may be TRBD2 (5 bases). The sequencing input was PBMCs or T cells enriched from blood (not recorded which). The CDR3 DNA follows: TGTGCCAGCAGCTTAGAGGTTGGCCGGGGCTCCTACAATGAGCAGTTCTTC. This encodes CASSLEVGRGSYNEQFF.